This T cell receptor beta chain was retrieved from a study of T cells in Graves' hyperthyroidism and ophthalmopathy. Overall study context: At initial diagnosis, before any treatment had begun, peripheral blood was obtained.

RNA transcripts served as the template for amplifying TCR beta CDR3 regions. The HTBI primer set drove a first-round RT-PCR of the TCR CDR3. TCRdb re-analysed the multiplex PCR reads in MiXCR, keeping a single row per CDR3 protein. The sample holds hundreds of thousands of distinct CDR3 sequences, about 15% seen once. Germline CDR1 and CDR2: SQVTM and ANQGSEA. J gave up 0 bases and V 3 bases, and 18 bases lay outside the gene matches. This CDR3 contains 19 residues. This TCR came from a woman aged 25 to 39 with Graves' hyperthyroidism that later progressed to Graves' ophthalmopathy. The chain employs TRBV29-1 and TRBJ2-3; 7 nucleotides align to TRBD1. The source material was blood. CDR3 DNA: TGCAGCGTTGAGGGGATACAGGGGCCGAGAATCACTAGCACAGATACGCAGTATTTT. It translates to CSVEGIQGPRITSTDTQYF.